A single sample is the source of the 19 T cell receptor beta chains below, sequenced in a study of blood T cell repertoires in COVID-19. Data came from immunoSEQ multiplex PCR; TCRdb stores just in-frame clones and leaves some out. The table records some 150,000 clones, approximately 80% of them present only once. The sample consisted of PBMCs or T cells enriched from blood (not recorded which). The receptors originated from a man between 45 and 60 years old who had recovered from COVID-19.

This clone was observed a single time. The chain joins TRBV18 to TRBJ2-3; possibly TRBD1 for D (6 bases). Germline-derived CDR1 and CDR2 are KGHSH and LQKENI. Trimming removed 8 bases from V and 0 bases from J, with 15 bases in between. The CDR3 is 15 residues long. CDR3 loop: CASTGQRTSTDTQYF. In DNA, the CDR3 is TGTGCCAGCACCGGACAGAGAACTAGCACAGATACGCAGTATTTT.

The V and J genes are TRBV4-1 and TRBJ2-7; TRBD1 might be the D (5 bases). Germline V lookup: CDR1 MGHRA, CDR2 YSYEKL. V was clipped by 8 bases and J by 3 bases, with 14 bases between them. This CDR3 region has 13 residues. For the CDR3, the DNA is TGCGCCAGCGCCGTCGACAGAAACTACGAGCAGTACTTC. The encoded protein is CASAVDRNYEQYF.

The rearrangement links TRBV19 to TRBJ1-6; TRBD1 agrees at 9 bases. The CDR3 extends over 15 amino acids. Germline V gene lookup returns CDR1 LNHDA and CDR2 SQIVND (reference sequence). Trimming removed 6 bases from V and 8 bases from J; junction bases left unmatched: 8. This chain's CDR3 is CASSLDRGRDSPLHF. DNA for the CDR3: TGTGCCAGTAGCCTGGACAGGGGAAGGGATTCACCCCTCCACTTT.

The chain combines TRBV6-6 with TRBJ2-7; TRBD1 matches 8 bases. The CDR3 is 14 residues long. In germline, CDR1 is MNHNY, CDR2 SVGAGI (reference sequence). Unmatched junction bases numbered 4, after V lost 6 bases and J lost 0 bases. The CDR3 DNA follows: TGTGCCAGCAGATACACAGGGGGCTCCTACGAGCAGTACTTC. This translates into CASRYTGGSYEQYF.

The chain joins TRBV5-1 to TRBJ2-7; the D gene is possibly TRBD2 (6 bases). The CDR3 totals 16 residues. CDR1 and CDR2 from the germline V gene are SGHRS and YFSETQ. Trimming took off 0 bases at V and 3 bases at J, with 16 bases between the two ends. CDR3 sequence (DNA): TGCGCCAGCAGCTTGGCCGGGGACTTGGGGGTCTACGAGCAGTACTTC. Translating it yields CASSLAGDLGVYEQYF.

For the CDR3, the DNA is TGTGCCAGCAGCTTGTGGTCGGGACAGGGTAATGAAAAACTGTTTTTT. Its protein product is CASSLWSGQGNEKLFF. The rearrangement links TRBV5-8 to TRBJ1-4; 9 nucleotides agree with TRBD1. Germline trimming cut 1 base from V and 4 bases from J; bases unmatched to any gene: 5. The CDR3 spans 16 residues. CDR1 SGHTS and CDR2 YDEGEE come from the germline V gene.

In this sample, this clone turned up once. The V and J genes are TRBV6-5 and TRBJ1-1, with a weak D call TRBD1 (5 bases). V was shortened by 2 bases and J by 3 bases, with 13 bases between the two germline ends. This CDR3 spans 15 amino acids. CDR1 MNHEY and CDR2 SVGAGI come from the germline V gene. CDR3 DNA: TGTGCCAGCAGTTACGACTGGCGCAGGGACACTGAAGCTTTCTTT. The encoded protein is CASSYDWRRDTEAFF.

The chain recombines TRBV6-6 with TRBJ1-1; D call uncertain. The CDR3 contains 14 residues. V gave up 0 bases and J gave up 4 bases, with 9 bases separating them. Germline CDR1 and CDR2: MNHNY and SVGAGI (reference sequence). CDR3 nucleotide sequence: TGTGCCAGCAGTTACTCCGGGGTAGTCACTGAAGCTTTCTTT. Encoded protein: CASSYSGVVTEAFF.

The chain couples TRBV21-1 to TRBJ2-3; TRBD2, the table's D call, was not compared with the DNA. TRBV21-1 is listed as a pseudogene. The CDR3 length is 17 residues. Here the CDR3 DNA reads TGTGCCAGCAGCAAACGCGAGACTAGCGGGAGCACAGATACGCAGTATTTT. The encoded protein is CASSKRETSGSTDTQYF.

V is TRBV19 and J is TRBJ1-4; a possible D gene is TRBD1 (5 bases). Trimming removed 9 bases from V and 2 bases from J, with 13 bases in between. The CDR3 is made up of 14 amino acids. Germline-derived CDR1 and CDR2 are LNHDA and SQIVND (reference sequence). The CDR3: CASAPGITNEKLFF. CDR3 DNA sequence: TGTGCCAGCGCCCCAGGGATCACTAATGAAAAACTGTTTTTT.

The CDR3 DNA is TGTGCCAGTAGTAATCCGACGGAAGGGGTCTACGAGCAGTACTTC. This sequence encodes CASSNPTEGVYEQYF. This rearrangement joins TRBV19 to TRBJ2-7, with TRBD1 as a possible D gene (5 bases). This CDR3 spans 15 amino acids. Germline V gene lookup returns CDR1 LNHDA and CDR2 SQIVND (reference sequence). V was trimmed by 4 bases and J by 3 bases, leaving 16 bases between them.

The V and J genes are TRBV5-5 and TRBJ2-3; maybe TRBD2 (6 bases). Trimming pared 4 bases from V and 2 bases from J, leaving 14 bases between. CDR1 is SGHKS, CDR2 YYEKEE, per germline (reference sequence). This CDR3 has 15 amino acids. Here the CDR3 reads CASSPRGSDTDTQYF. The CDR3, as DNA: TGTGCCAGCAGCCCCCGGGGGTCCGACACAGATACGCAGTATTTT.

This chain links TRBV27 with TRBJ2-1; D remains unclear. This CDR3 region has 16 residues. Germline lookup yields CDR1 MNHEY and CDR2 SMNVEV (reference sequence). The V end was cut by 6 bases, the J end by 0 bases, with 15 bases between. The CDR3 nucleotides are TGTGCCAGCAGCCGGGTAAGCAGTAGCTCCTACAATGAGCAGTTCTTC. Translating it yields CASSRVSSSSYNEQFF.

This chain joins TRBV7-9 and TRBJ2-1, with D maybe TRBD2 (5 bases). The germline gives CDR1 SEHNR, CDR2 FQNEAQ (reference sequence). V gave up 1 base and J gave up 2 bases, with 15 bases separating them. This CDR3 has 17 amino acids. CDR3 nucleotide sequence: TGTGCCAGCAGCTTAGAGAAGGGTAAGAGGGCCTACAATGAGCAGTTCTTC. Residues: CASSLEKGKRAYNEQFF.

CDR3 DNA sequence: TGTGCCAGCAGCTTGTCACAGGGACGATACGAGCAGTACTTC. Protein sequence: CASSLSQGRYEQYF. This chain uses TRBV7-8 with TRBJ2-7, with D tentatively TRBD1 (6 bases). Germline values: CDR1 SGHVS, CDR2 FQNEAQ. There are 14 residues in the CDR3. V lost 3 bases, J lost 4 bases, and 13 bases lay in between.

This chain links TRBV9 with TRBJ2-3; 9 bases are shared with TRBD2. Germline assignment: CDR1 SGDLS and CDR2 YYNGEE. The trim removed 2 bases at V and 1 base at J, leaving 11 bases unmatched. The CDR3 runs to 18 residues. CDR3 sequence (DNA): TGTGCCAGCAGCGTCGAAGACTCTAGCGGGGTTGGCACAGATACGCAGTATTTT. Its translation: CASSVEDSSGVGTDTQYF.

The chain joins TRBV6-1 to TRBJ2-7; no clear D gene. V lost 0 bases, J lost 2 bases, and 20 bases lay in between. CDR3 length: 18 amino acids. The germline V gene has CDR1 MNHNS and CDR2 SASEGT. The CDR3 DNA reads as TGTGCCAGCAGTGAAGCGTCCCAGCTTACTACGCTGGCCTACGAGCAGTACTTC. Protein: CASSEASQLTTLAYEQYF.

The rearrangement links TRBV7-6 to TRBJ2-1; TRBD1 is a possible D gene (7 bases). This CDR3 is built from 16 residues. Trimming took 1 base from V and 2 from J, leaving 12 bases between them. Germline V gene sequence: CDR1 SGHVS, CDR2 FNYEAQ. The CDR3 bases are TGTGCCAGCAGCTTAGGGATCAGGGGGGCCTACAATGAGCAGTTCTTC. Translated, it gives CASSLGIRGAYNEQFF.

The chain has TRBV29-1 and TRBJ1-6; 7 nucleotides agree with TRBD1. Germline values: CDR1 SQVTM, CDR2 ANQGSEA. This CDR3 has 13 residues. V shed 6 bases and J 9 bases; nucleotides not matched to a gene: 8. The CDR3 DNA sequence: TGCAGCGTCATGACAGGGATGGGTTCACCCCTCCACTTT. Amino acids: CSVMTGMGSPLHF.